The sample holds one count of the clone carrying this TCR beta chain. The sample originates from a study of blood T cell repertoires in COVID-19. Study information: From T cells, B-cell-depleted T cells, or PBMCs came the material, which was cDNA or gDNA.

Study members were between 18 and 89 years old and lived in approximately 25 US regions. The protocol was immunoSEQ multiplex PCR, while the TCRdb copy is restricted to in-frame clones and leaves out a portion. The sample has 150,000 to 200,000 clones; about four fifths are singletons. Sequenced sample: PBMCs or T cells enriched from blood (not recorded which). The receptor comes from a man aged 45 to 65 who had recovered from COVID-19.

DNA for the CDR3: TGTGCCAGCAGCCCCACCCCCCAGGGCGGCTATGGCTACACCTTC. It codes for CASSPTPQGGYGYTF. The genes are TRBV3-1 (or the pseudogene TRBV3-2) and TRBJ1-2; a possible D gene is TRBD1 (5 bases). The CDR3 runs 15 residues. Germline values: CDR1 LGHDT, CDR2 YNNKEL (reference sequence). Between the trimmed V and J ends, which lost 4 bases and 4 bases, there was a span of 16 bases.